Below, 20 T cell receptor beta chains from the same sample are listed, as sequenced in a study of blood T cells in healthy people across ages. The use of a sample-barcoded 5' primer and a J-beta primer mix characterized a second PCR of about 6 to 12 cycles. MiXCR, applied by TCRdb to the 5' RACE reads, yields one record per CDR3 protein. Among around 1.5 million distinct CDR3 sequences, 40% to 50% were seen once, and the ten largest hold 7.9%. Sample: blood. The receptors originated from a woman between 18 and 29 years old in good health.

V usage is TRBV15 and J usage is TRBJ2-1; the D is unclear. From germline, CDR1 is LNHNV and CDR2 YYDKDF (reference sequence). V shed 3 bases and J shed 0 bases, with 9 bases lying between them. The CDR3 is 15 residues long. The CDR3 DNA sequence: TGTGCCACCAGCAGCGCGGATACCTCCTACAATGAGCAGTTCTTC. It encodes CATSSADTSYNEQFF.

The CDR3 DNA follows: TGCAGTGTGGACAAGACTAGCGGGAGGACCCAAGAGACCCAGTACTTC. Protein: CSVDKTSGRTQETQYF. The chain couples TRBV20-1 to TRBJ2-5; 13 bases line up with TRBD2. CDR1 is DFQATT, CDR2 SNEGSKA, per germline (reference sequence). The V segment lost 7 bases and the J segment 1 base; nucleotides outside the gene matches: 9. The CDR3 runs 16 residues.

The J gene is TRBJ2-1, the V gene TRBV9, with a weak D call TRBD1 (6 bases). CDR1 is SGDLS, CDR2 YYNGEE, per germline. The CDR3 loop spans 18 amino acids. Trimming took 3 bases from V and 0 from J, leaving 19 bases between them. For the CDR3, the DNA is TGTGCCAGCAGCGATCCAACAGGGACACCGAGCTCCTACAATGAGCAGTTCTTC. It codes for CASSDPTGTPSSYNEQFF.

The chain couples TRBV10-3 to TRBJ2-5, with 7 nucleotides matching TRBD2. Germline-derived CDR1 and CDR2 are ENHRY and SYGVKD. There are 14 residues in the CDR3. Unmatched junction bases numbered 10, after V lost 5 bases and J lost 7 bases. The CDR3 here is CAISLAVTKGTQYF. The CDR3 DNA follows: TGTGCCATCAGTCTAGCGGTGACAAAAGGGACCCAGTACTTC.

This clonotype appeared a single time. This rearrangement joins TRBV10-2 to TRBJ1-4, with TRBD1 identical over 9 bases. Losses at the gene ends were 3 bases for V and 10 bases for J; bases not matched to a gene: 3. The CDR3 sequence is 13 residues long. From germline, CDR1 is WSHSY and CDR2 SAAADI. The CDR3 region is CASSEQGAGKLFF. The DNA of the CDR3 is TGCGCCAGCAGTGAACAGGGGGCCGGAAAACTGTTTTTT.

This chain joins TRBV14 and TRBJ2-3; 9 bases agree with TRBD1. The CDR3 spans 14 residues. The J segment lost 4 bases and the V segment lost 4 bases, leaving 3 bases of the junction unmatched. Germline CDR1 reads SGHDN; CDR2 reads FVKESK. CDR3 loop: CASSRDRAADTQYF. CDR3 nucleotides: TGTGCCAGCAGCCGGGACAGGGCGGCAGATACGCAGTATTTT. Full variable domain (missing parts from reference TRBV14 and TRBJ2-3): EAGVTQFPSHSVIEKGQTVTLRCDPISGHDNLYWYRRVMGKEIKFLLHFVKESKQDESGMPNNRFLAERTGGTYSTLKVQPAELEDSGVYFCASSRDRAADTQYFGPGTRLTVL.

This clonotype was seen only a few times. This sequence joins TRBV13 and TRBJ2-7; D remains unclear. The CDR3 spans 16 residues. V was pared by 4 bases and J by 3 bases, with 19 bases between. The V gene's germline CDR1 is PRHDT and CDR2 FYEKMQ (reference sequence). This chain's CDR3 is CASSSEGGENYYEQYF. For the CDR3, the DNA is TGTGCCAGCAGCTCTGAAGGTGGAGAGAATTACTACGAGCAGTACTTC.

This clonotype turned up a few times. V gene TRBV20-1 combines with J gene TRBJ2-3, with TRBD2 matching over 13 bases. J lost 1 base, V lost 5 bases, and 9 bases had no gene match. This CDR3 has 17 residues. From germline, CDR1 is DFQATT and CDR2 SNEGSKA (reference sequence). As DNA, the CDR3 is TGCAGTGCTCCCCAGGGACTAGCGGGACTCGGCACAGATACGCAGTATTTT. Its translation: CSAPQGLAGLGTDTQYF.

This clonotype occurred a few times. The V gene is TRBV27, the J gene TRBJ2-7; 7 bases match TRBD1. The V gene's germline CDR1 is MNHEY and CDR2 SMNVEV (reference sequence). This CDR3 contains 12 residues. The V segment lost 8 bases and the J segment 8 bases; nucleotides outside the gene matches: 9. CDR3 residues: CASGDRVSQQYF. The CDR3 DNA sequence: TGTGCCAGCGGAGACAGGGTATCACAGCAGTACTTC.

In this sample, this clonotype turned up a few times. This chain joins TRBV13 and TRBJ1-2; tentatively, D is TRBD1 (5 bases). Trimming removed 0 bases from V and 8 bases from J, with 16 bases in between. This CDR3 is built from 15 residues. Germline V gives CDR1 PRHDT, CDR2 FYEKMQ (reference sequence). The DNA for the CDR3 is TGTGCCAGCAGCTTAGGTCGCGGGGGTAGTGGAGGCTACACCTTC. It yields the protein CASSLGRGGSGGYTF. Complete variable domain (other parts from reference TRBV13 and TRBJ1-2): AAGVIQSPRHLIKEKRETATLKCYPIPRHDTVYWYQQGPGQDPQFLISFYEKMQSDKGSIPDRFSAQQFSDYHSELNMSSLELGDSALYFCASSLGRGGSGGYTFGSGTRLTVV.

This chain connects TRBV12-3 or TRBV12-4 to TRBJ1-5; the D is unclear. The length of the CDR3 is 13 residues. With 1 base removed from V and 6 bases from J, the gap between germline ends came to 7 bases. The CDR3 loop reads CASSLDYVQPQHF. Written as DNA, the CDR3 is TGTGCCAGCAGTTTAGATTACGTTCAGCCCCAGCATTTT.

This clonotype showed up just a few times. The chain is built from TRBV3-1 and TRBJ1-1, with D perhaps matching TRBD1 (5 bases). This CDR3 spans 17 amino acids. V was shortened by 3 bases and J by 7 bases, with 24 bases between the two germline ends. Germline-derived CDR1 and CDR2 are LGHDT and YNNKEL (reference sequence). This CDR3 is CASSQPAATALINEAFF. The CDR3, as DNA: TGTGCCAGCAGCCAGCCCGCCGCGACAGCCCTTATTAATGAAGCTTTCTTT.

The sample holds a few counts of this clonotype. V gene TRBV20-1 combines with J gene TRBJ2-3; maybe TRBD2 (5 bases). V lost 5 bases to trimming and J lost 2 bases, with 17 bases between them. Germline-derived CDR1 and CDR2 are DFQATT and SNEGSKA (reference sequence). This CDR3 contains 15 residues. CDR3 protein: CSAQVGLSDTDTQYF. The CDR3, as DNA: TGCAGTGCTCAAGTAGGACTGAGCGACACAGATACGCAGTATTTT.

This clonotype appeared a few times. CDR3 nucleotides: TGTGCCAGCAGTTTATCCCGCGTCGCCGGGGACACCATATATTTT. Amino acids: CASSLSRVAGDTIYF. The rearrangement links TRBV27 to TRBJ1-3; no clear D. The CDR3 is 15 amino acids. Per the germline V gene, CDR1 is MNHEY and CDR2 is SMNVEV (reference sequence). V shed 0 bases and J shed 8 bases, with 14 bases lying between them.

The CDR3 region has the DNA TGCGCCAGCAGCTGGGGACAGGTATTAGGGGACACTGAAGCTTTCTTT. Protein sequence: CASSWGQVLGDTEAFF. The V gene is TRBV5-1, the J gene TRBJ1-1, with TRBD1 matching over 8 bases. Trimming took 3 bases from V and 3 from J; bases not matched to a gene: 10. The CDR3 spans 16 residues. Germline CDR1 is SGHRS and CDR2 is YFSETQ.

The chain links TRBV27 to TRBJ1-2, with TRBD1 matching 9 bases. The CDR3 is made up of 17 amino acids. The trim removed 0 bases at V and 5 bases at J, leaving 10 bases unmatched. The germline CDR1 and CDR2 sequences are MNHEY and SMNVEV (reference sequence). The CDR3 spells CASSLSVNPGQGYGYTF. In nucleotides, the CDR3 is TGTGCCAGCAGTTTATCGGTCAACCCGGGACAGGGATATGGCTACACCTTC.

CDR3 coding DNA: TGTGCCAGCAGCTTCGGGACAGGGGCGGCAGATACGCAGTATTTT. The encoded protein is CASSFGTGAADTQYF. The chain links TRBV7-9 to TRBJ2-3; TRBD1 agrees at 10 bases. Germline CDR1 reads SEHNR; CDR2 reads FQNEAQ (reference sequence). The CDR3 has 15 amino acids. V was clipped by 3 bases and J by 4 bases; unmatched bases: 4.

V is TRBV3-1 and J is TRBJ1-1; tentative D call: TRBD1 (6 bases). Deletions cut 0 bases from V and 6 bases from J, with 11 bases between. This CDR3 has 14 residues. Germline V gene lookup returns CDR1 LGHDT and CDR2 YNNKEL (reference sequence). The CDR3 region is CASSQDGGGPEAFF. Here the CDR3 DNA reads TGTGCCAGCAGCCAAGATGGGGGGGGCCCTGAAGCTTTCTTT. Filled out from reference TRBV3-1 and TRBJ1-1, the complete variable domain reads DTAVSQTPKYLVTQMGNDKSIKCEQNLGHDTMYWYKQDSKKFLKIMFSYNNKELIINETVPNRFSPKSPDKAHLNLHINSLELGDSAVYFCASSQDGGGPEAFFGQGTRLTVV.

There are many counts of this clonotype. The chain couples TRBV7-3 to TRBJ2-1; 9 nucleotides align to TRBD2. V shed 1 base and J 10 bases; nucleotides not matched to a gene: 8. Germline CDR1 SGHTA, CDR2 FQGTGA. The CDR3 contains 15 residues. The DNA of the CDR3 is TGTGCCAGCAGCTTAAGTGGCGGGGGGGTAATGGAGCAGTTCTTC. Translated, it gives CASSLSGGGVMEQFF. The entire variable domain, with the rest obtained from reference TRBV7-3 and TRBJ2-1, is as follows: GAGVSQTPSNKVTEKGKYVELRCDPISGHTALYWYRQSLGQGPEFLIYFQGTGAADDSGLPNDRFFAVRPEGSVSTLKIQRTERGDSAVYLCASSLSGGGVMEQFFGPGTRLTVL.

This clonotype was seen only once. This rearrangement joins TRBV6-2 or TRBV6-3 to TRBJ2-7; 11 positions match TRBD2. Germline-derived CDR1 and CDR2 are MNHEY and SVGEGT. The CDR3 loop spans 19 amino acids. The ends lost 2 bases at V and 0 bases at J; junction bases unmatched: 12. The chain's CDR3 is CASSYATGLAAYPSYEQYF. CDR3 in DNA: TGTGCCAGCAGTTACGCCACGGGACTAGCGGCATATCCCTCCTACGAGCAGTACTTC.